This TCR beta chain was recorded in a study of OX40 agonist ivuxolimab in advanced cancers. At the level of the whole study: Ivuxolimab was a fully human IgG2 agonistic monoclonal antibody targeting the costimulatory receptor OX40 (CD134). A male proportion of 75% to 85% and a mean age of approximately 62 years, ranging from roughly 23 to 90, were recorded for the dose-escalation cohort. Three dose-escalation patients achieved partial responses, one with hepatocellular carcinoma and two with cutaneous melanoma. Patients were allowed to have had prior anti-PD-1, anti-PD-L1 or anti-CTLA-4 therapy, and about 40% of the dose-escalation patients had been treated with checkpoint inhibitors. Intravenous ivuxolimab was administered to patients every 2 weeks at six dose levels: 0.01, 0.1, 0.3, 1.5, 3 and 10 mg/kg. Peripheral TCRbeta sequencing aimed to test whether ivuxolimab altered TCR sequence diversity and caused clonal T-cell expansion. The paper reports the monotherapy dose-escalation portion (N of about 47 patients) of the phase I ivuxolimab trial. Among the approximately 50 dose-escalation patients, around 19 had hepatocellular carcinoma, around 15 melanoma, 9 renal cell carcinoma and 9 head and neck cancer. Broader findings and caveats from the paper: Low levels of normalized T-cell clonal expansion were also shown by some nonresponding patients. Clonal expansion of both CD4+ and CD8+ blood T cells was observed from baseline to week 6 at doses 0.1 to 3.0 mg/kg. After ivuxolimab, CD8+ T cells had more expanded clones than CD4+ T cells on average. Which antigens the clonally expanded peripheral T cells were specific for was not determined. In partial responders in the 0.1-3.0 mg/kg groups, normalized peripheral clonal expansion was found to be among the lowest, especially among CD8+ T cells.

To sequence the TCRbeta CDR3 region, genomic DNA was isolated from the sorted cells. TCRbeta CDR3 regions were sequenced using the immunoSEQ Assay. The table comes from immuneACCESS by way of TCRdb, which keeps in-frame sequences with V and J called. Part of the clones is missing from these tables; in studies checked, under half for an unresolved V gene and the rest for unknown reasons. The sample records more than 9,000 clones, about three quarters of which are singletons. The ten largest account for 12% of the sample. Patients with a history of autoimmune disease or receiving systemic immunosuppression were excluded from the trial. Peripheral blood for TCR sequencing was collected from all dose cohorts at baseline, on cycle 4 day 1, and on cycle 7 day 1. The samples were drawn from a first-in-human, open-label, multicenter phase I dose-escalation trial of ivuxolimab. The trial enrolled adults with locally advanced or metastatic head and neck squamous cell, hepatocellular, melanoma or renal cell carcinoma. CD4+ and CD8+ T cells were sorted separately from peripheral blood before TCR sequencing.

Including the terminal cysteine and phenylalanine, the CDR3 comprises 12 residues. The kept DNA is CDR3 alone, 36 bases in frame from the first base. V drops 2 bases and J drops 6 bases, leaving 7 bases in between. The germline V gene gives CDR1 as MDHEN and CDR2 as SYDVKM. With regard to this clone: Its target antigen remains unknown. No base quality values were provided; no much bigger clone lies one nucleotide off.

The specimen was CD4+ or CD8+ T cells sorted from blood, collected in a trial of the OX40 agonist ivuxolimab. The receptor was derived from an adult with an advanced solid tumor such as melanoma, head and neck, liver or kidney cancer. The V gene is TRBV28 and the J gene is TRBJ1-2, with an unclear D gene assignment. The CDR3: CASSLRHDGYTF. The DNA reads as follows: TGTGCCAGCAGTTTACGTCACGATGGCTACACCTTC.